A selection of T cell receptor beta chains follows, all from one sample in a study of cytomegalovirus exposure and HLA in healthy donors. Some clones are missing from TCRdb's copy, which holds only in-frame ones; the method was immunoSEQ multiplex PCR. This table holds 130,000 or so clones, 70% to 90% found once. Material: PBMCs. These receptors originate from a woman aged 25 to 39 in good health and CMV-seropositive. The conserved cysteine and the conserved F or W are not part of the CDR3 here. A D gene is named only where the DNA matches it firmly.

TRBD2,TRBJ2-7,TRBV5-4,ASSPTSGYTYEQY
TRBD1,TRBJ1-4,TRBV5-1,ASSRDSSNEKLF
TRBD1,TRBJ1-3,TRBV10-2,ASSESGTANTIY
TRBD2,TRBJ2-1,TRBV4-1,ASSQEIAGPHNEQF
.,TRBJ2-5,TRBV11-2,ASSIGGSGQTQY
.,TRBJ2-2,TRBV11-3,ASSSGLANTGELF
.,TRBJ1-3,TRBV13,ASKVGLQNTIY
TRBD2,TRBJ2-7,TRBV19,ASSIAASGSYEQY
.,TRBJ1-1,TRBV5-1,ASSLSEKNTEAF
.,TRBJ1-1,TRBV29-1,SVDRGSGTEAF
.,TRBJ2-4,TRBV7-9,ASSHTRNIQY
.,TRBJ1-1,TRBV11-2,ASSAPGGWSTEAF
.,TRBJ2-5,TRBV28,ASSLDSPCVKY
TRBD2,TRBJ2-4,TRBV5-1,ASSEQRGGRGINIQY
.,TRBJ1-2,TRBV27,ASSLGSGAYGYT
.,TRBJ2-7,TRBV5-6,ASSSQGQVYEQY
.,TRBJ1-4,TRBV2,ASRASSEKLF
.,TRBJ1-3,TRBV6-6,ASRPPTGNTIY
.,TRBJ2-2,TRBV5-1,ASSLEGDTGELF
.,TRBJ1-2,TRBV28,ASFIGEGIEGYT
TRBD2,TRBJ2-3,TRBV2,ASKTSASTDTQY
.,TRBJ1-5,TRBV4-1,ASSQGTLIRGTVINQPQH
TRBD1,TRBJ2-5,TRBV5-1,ASSLTGQGSGETQY
.,TRBJ2-1,TRBV11-2,ASSLGRVNEQF
TRBD1,TRBJ1-1,TRBV13,ASSPGQGIGTEAF
TRBD2,TRBJ2-1,TRBV5-1,ASSSSGVAGYNEQF
TRBD1,TRBJ1-6,TRBV7-9,ASSLGQGVGNSPLH
.,TRBJ1-5,TRBV28,ASSLNQPQH
TRBD1,TRBJ2-5,TRBV11-2,ASSIQGRETQY
.,TRBJ2-5,TRBV5-4,ASSLGRGLSETQY
.,TRBJ1-5,TRBV2,ASTELGQPQH
.,TRBJ2-7,TRBV6-1,ASSEAWGGLSYEQY
.,TRBJ2-5,TRBV4-1,ASSQEGRGETQY
.,TRBJ2-3,TRBV10-2,ASSALTADTQY
TRBD1,TRBJ2-7,TRBV2,ASRETGRLHEQY
.,TRBJ1-6,TRBV2,ASSERTQGNSPLH
.,TRBJ1-1,TRBV4-2,ASSQASGTEAF
.,TRBJ2-7,TRBV5-1,ASSPPSGTPYEQY
.,TRBJ2-7,TRBV9,ASSVDYSLYEQY
.,TRBJ1-5,TRBV20-1,SAKGIQPQH
.,TRBJ2-2,TRBV5-5,ASSPGQRRSGELF
TRBD1,TRBJ1-6,TRBV27,ASSLLWGGTGGNSPLH
.,TRBJ2-7,TRBV18,ASSPPLGRWY
TRBD1,TRBJ2-7,TRBV5-1,ASSGGQGLYEQY
TRBD1,TRBJ1-5,TRBV28,ASRGQGGRQPQH